Following are 15 T cell receptor beta chains from one sample sequenced in a study of shared clonotypes between healthy human individuals. Some clones are missing from TCRdb's copy, which holds only in-frame ones; the method was immunoSEQ multiplex PCR. The sample includes approximately 500,000 clones, more than 65% of them seen just once. The sequencing sample was made of PBMCs. These receptors all come from a woman in her forties in good health. Some clones in this sample may be carry-over from other donors' samples.

About this clone itself: A far bigger clonotype differs at one base, so this is likely a read error. This rearrangement joins TRBV4-3 to TRBJ2-2; D is possibly TRBD1 (6 bases). Trimming pared 4 bases from V and 1 base from J, leaving 7 bases between. Per the germline V gene, CDR1 is LGHNA and CDR2 is YSLEER. The CDR3 sequence is 14 residues long. DNA of the CDR3: TGCGCCAGCAGCCCGGGACAGAACACCGGGGAGCTGTTTTTT. Amino acid sequence: CASSPGQNTGELFF.

This CDR3 is CASSLPFGQSYEQYF. The CDR3, as DNA: TGTGCCAGCAGTTTACCGTTTGGGCAGTCCTACGAGCAGTACTTC. V usage is TRBV28 and J usage is TRBJ2-7, with D unclear. Germline V gene data show CDR1 as MDHEN and CDR2 as SYDVKM. This CDR3 comprises 15 residues. Deletions cut 2 bases from V and 1 base from J, with 12 bases between.

The gene calls are TRBV7-8 and TRBJ2-7; D unclear. The CDR3 contains 14 residues. Germline V gene lookup returns CDR1 SGHVS and CDR2 FQNEAQ. V gave up 6 bases and J gave up 6 bases, with 18 bases separating them. In DNA form, the CDR3 reads TGTGCCAGCAGTTTTGGACCGCTCCTCACCGAGCAGTACTTC. Its translation: CASSFGPLLTEQYF.

Details on this clone: Given a far larger clone just one base away, this is likely a sequencing read error. In the same sample, other DNA sequences code for this CDR3. For the CDR3, the DNA is TGTGCCAGCAGTGAGGGCTGTCAAAACATTCAGTACTTC. Amino acid sequence: CASSEGCQNIQYF. J is TRBJ2-4 and V is TRBV2, with no clear D. The V and J ends lost 3 bases and 5 bases respectively, with 8 bases between them. CDR1 is SNHLY, CDR2 FYNNEI, per germline. The CDR3 is 13 residues long.

About this clone: This likely reflects a read error, since a far larger clone is one base away. At the DNA level, this CDR3 is encoded by other sequences in the same sample as well. The chain employs TRBV30 and TRBJ1-5; no clear D gene. Germline CDR1 is GTSNPN and CDR2 is SVGIG (reference sequence). Trimming removed 1 base from V and 13 bases from J, with 17 bases in between. The CDR3 spans 13 residues. CDR3 DNA sequence: TGTGCCTGGAGTGGTAGCAGTTTAGCGCCTCAGCATTTT. Amino acids: CAWSGSSLAPQHF.

J is TRBJ2-7 and V is TRBV4-3; 7 bases line up with TRBD1. Germline V gene lookup returns CDR1 LGHNA and CDR2 YSLEER. There are 14 residues in the CDR3. V was clipped by 4 bases and J by 2 bases; unmatched bases: 5. The CDR3 here is CASSLRDRPYEQYF. The CDR3 region has the DNA TGCGCCAGCAGCCTCCGGGACAGACCCTACGAGCAGTACTTC.

On this clone: This likely reflects a read error, since a far larger clone is one base away. The chain recombines TRBV2 with TRBJ1-1; the D is unclear. The CDR3 extends over 14 amino acids. Germline values: CDR1 SNHLY, CDR2 FYNNEI. Between the trimmed V and J ends, which lost 5 bases and 0 bases, there was a span of 10 bases. CDR3 in DNA: TGTGCCAGCAGTATGTGGGGTATGAACACTGAAGCTTTCTTT. This gives the protein CASSMWGMNTEAFF.

About this clone: This sequence is one base from a far larger clone and is likely a read error. The rearrangement links TRBV11-1 to TRBJ2-5; 7 bases line up with TRBD1. The better agreement between TRBJ2-7 and the DNA end casts doubt on the J call. The CDR3 sequence is 14 residues long. CDR1 and CDR2 (germline): SGHAT, FQDESV (reference sequence). The CDR3 DNA sequence: TGTGCCAGCAGCTTAGGACAGGGCGTCAGCGAGCAGTACTTC. Translated: CASSLGQGVSEQYF.

The V call is TRBV7-9, the J call TRBJ2-1; TRBD1 matches 7 bases. Germline loops: CDR1 SEHNR, CDR2 FQNEAQ (reference sequence). The CDR3 consists of 15 residues. The V segment lost 6 bases and the J segment 2 bases; nucleotides outside the gene matches: 7. The CDR3 loop is CASRTTGIAYNEQFF. CDR3 nucleotides: TGTGCCAGCAGGACGACAGGGATCGCCTACAATGAGCAGTTCTTC.

V is TRBV19 and J is TRBJ2-7; tentatively, D is TRBD1 (5 bases). CDR3 length equals 13 residues. Looked up from germline, CDR1 is LNHDA and CDR2 is SQIVND (reference sequence). V was cut by 6 bases and J by 5 bases, with 14 bases left in between. CDR3 sequence (DNA): TGTGCCAGTAGGTCCGCAGGGCGCGACGAGCAGTACTTC. This sequence encodes CASRSAGRDEQYF.

The chain couples TRBV27 to TRBJ1-2; possibly TRBD1 for D (5 bases). The CDR3 runs to 15 residues. V lost 5 bases and J 5 bases, leaving 18 bases between the germline ends. Germline V gene sequence: CDR1 MNHEY, CDR2 SMNVEV (reference sequence). The CDR3: CASSPTQGRGYGYTF. The CDR3 bases are TGTGCCAGCAGTCCTACCCAGGGAAGGGGTTATGGCTACACCTTC.

A remark on this clone: This is likely an artifact of a read error, given a far larger clone one base away. This same CDR3 is encoded by further DNA sequences in the sample. V and J are TRBV19 and TRBJ2-7; TRBD2 aligns across 10 bases. CDR1 and CDR2 from the germline V gene are LNHDA and SQIVND (reference sequence). This CDR3 has 14 amino acids. CDR3: CASSIASGSNEQYF. The CDR3 DNA sequence: TGTGCTAGTAGTATAGCTAGCGGGAGTAACGAGCAGTACTTC.

The sample holds a few counts of this clone. Other DNA sequences within the sample encode an identical CDR3. J is TRBJ2-5 and V is TRBV5-1; 8 bases are a match to TRBD2. Germline V gene sequence: CDR1 SGHRS, CDR2 YFSETQ. The CDR3 is made up of 14 amino acids. V trimming: 4 bases; J trimming: 2 bases; junction bases outside the gene matches: 4. The CDR3 protein is CASSPTSGQETQYF. The CDR3 bases are TGCGCCAGCAGCCCTACTAGCGGACAAGAGACCCAGTACTTC.

The gene calls are TRBV5-1 and TRBJ2-2; D is undetermined. The CDR3 has 16 residues. Trimming took 3 bases from V and 0 from J, leaving 12 bases between them. In germline, CDR1 is SGHRS, CDR2 YFSETQ. This CDR3 is CASSSRQSSNTGELFF. CDR3 coding DNA: TGCGCCAGCAGCTCCAGACAAAGTTCGAACACCGGGGAGCTGTTTTTT.

The genes are TRBV18 and TRBJ1-3; tentative D call: TRBD1 (5 bases). Germline-derived CDR1 and CDR2 are KGHSH and LQKENI. Trimming shortened V by 4 bases and J by 4 bases, and 14 bases separated the two germline ends. The CDR3 spans 15 residues. The CDR3 nucleotides read TGTGCCAGCTCACGGTCCCGGGACCTAGGAAACACCATATATTTT. Amino acid sequence: CASSRSRDLGNTIYF.